This TCR beta chain was identified during a study of blood T cells in healthy people across ages. In regard to this clonotype: The antigen is unknown.

The CDR3 runs to 15 residues. The V end was cut by 3 bases, the J end by 4 bases, with 15 bases between. Looked up from germline, CDR1 is SGDLS and CDR2 is YYNGEE. Together with a sample-barcoded 5' primer, a J-beta primer mix was included in a second PCR lasting roughly 6 to 12 cycles. MiXCR, run by TCRdb on the 5' RACE reads, gives a single entry per CDR3 protein. The table shows around 790,000 distinct CDR3 sequences, with 44% occurring only once. Study conclusions and caveats: Diversity estimates from one million T cells were considered underestimates.

The chain couples TRBV9 to TRBJ2-3, with D possibly TRBD2 on 7 matching bases. The specimen was blood. This TCR derives from a man in his 60s in good health. The CDR3 region is CASSEGGGVPDTQYF. CDR3 DNA: TGTGCCAGCAGCGAGGGGGGGGGCGTCCCAGATACGCAGTATTTT.